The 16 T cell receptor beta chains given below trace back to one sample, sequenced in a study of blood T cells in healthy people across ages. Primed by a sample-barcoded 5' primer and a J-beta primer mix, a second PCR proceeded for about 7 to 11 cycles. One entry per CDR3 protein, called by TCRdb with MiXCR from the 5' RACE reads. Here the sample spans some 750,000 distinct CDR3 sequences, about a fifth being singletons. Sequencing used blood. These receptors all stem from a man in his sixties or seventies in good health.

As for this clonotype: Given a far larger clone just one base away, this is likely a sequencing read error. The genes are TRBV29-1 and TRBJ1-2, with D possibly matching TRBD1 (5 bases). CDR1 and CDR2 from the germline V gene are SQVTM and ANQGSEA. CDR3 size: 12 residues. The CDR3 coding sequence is TGCGGCGCGTCCGGGGGGAACTATGGCTACACCTTC. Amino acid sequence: CGASGGNYGYTF.

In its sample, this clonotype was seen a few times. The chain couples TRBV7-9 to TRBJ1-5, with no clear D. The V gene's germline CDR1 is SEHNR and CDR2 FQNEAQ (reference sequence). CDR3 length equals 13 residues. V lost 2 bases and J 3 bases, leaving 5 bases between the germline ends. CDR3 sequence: CASSLNDNQPQHF. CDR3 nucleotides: TGTGCCAGCAGCTTAAATGACAATCAGCCCCAGCATTTT. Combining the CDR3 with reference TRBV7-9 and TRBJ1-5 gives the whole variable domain DTGVSQNPRHKITKRGQNVTFRCDPISEHNRLYWYRQTLGQGPEFLTYFQNEAQLEKSRLLSDRFSAERPKGSFSTLEIQRTEQGDSAMYLCASSLNDNQPQHFGDGTRLSIL.

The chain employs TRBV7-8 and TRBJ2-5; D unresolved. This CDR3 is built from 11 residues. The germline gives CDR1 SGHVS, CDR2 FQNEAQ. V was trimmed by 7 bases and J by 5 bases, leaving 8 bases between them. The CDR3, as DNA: TGTGCCAGCAAGGGTACGGAGACCCAGTACTTC. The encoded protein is CASKGTETQYF.

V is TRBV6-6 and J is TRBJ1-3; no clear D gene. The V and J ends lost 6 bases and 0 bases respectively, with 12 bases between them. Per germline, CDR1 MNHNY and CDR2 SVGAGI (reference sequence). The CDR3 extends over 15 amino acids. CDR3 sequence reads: CASRPDTISGNTIYF. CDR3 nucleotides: TGTGCCAGCAGACCCGACACTATCTCTGGAAACACCATATATTTT.

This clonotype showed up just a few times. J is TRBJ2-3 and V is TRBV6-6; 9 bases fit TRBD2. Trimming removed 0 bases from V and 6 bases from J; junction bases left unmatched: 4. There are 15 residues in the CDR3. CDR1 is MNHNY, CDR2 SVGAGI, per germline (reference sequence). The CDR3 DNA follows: TGTGCCAGCAGTTACTCTAGCGGGAGAAGGGATACGCAGTATTTT. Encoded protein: CASSYSSGRRDTQYF.

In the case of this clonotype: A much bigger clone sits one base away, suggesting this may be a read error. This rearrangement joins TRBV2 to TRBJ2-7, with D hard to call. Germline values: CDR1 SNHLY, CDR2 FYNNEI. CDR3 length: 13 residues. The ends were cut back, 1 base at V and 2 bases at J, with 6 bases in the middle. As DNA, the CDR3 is TGTGCCAGCAGTGAAGGGCGAGCCTACGAGCAGTACTTC. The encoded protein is CASSEGRAYEQYF.

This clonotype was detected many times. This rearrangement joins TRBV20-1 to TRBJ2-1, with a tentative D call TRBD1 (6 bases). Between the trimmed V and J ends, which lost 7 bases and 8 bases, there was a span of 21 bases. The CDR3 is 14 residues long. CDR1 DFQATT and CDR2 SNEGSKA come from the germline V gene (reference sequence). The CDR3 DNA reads TGCAGTGTGTACGAGACAGGTTTGAAGGATGAGCAGTTCTTC. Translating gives CSVYETGLKDEQFF.

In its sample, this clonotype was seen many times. CDR3 sequence: CASSLTGARDTQYF. The DNA for the CDR3 is TGTGCCAGCAGTTTAACGGGGGCTCGAGATACGCAGTATTTT. V is TRBV28 and J is TRBJ2-3; perhaps D is TRBD1 or TRBD2 (6 bases each). Germline V gives CDR1 MDHEN, CDR2 SYDVKM. The CDR3 has 14 residues. Trimming cost V 2 bases and J 5 bases, with 11 bases left between them.

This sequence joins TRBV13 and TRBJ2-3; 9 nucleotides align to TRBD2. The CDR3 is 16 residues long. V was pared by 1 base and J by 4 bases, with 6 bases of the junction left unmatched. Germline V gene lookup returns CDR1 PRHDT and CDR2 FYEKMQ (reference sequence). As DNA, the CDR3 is TGTGCCAGCAGCTTAGAATGGCGGGAGGGCCCAGATACGCAGTATTTT. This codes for CASSLEWREGPDTQYF.

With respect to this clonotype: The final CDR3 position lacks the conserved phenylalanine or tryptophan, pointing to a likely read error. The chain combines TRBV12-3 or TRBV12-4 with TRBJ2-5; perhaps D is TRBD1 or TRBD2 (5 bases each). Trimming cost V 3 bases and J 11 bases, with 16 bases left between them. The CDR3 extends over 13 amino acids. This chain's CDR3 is CASSFGGFSSQYV. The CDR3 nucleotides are TGTGCCAGCAGTTTTGGGGGATTTAGTTCGCAGTACGTC.

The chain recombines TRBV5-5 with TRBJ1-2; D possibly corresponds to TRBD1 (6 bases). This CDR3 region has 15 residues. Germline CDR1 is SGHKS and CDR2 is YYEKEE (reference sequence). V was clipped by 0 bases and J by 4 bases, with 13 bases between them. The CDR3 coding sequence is TGTGCCAGCAGCTTGGACGACAGGTTCAGCTATGGCTACACCTTC. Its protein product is CASSLDDRFSYGYTF. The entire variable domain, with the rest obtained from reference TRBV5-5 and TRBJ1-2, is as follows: DAGVTQSPTHLIKTRGQQVTLRCSPISGHKSVSWYQQVLGQGPQFIFQYYEKEERGRGNFPDRFSARQFPNYSSELNVNALLLGDSALYLCASSLDDRFSYGYTFGSGTRLTVV.

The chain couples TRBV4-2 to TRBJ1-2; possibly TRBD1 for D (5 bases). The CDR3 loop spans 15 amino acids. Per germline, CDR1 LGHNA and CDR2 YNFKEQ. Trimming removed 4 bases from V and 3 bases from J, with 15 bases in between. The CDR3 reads CASSPGAQMDYGYTF. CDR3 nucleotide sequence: TGTGCCAGCAGCCCCGGGGCCCAGATGGACTATGGCTACACCTTC.

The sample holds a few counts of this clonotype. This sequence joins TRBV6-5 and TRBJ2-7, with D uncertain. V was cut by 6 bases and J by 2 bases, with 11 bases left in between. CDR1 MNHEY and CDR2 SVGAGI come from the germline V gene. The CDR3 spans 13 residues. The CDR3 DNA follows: TGTGCCAGCAGGAGGCCCGGTACCTACGAGCAGTACTTC. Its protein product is CASRRPGTYEQYF.

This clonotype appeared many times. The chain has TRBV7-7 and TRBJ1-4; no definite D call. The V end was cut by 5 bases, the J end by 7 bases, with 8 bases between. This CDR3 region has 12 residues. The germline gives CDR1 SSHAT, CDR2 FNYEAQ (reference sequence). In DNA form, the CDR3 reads TGTGCCAGCAGCCTCCGCGGTGAAAAACTGTTTTTT. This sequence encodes CASSLRGEKLFF.

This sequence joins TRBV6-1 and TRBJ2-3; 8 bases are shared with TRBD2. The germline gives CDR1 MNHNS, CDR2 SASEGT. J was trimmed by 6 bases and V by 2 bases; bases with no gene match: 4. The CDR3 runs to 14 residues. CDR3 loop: CASSEIAGLDTQYF. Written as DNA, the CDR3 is TGTGCCAGCAGTGAAATAGCGGGACTGGATACGCAGTATTTT.

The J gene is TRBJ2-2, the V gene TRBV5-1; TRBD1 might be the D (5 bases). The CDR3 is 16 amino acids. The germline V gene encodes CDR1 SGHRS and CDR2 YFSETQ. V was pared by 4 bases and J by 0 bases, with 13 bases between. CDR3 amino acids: CASSRGRATNTGELFF. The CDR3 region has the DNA TGCGCCAGCAGCAGGGGCAGGGCAACGAACACCGGGGAGCTGTTTTTT.